The 7 T cell receptor beta chains in this list originate from one sample, sequenced in a study of cytomegalovirus exposure and HLA in healthy donors. Primers for the PCR totalled 60 Vbeta and 13 Jbeta. Generated by immunoSEQ multiplex PCR, the TCRdb table keeps only in-frame clones and is missing some. Counted here are some 200,000 clones, approximately 78% occurring once; the ten biggest clones make up approximately 0.8%. The sample consisted of PBMCs. These receptors came from a woman aged 18-30 years in good health and CMV-seronegative.

V and J are TRBV11-2 and TRBJ1-2; weak D call: TRBD1 (5 bases). This CDR3 contains 17 residues. The germline CDR1 and CDR2 sequences are SGHAT and FQNNGV. V lost 2 bases to trimming and J lost 1 base, with 17 bases between them. The CDR3, as DNA: TGTGCCAGCAGCTTATCTACAGGACCGGGTCTTAACTATGGCTACACCTTC. Protein: CASSLSTGPGLNYGYTF. The full variable domain, completed using reference TRBV11-2 and TRBJ1-2, is EAGVAQSPRYKIIEKRQSVAFWCNPISGHATLYWYQQILGQGPKLLIQFQNNGVVDDSQLPKDRFSAERLKGVDSTLKIQPAKLEDSAVYLCASSLSTGPGLNYGYTFGSGTRLTVV.

The genes are TRBV13 and TRBJ2-1; 7 bases agree with TRBD2. The CDR3 length is 14 residues. The V segment lost 8 bases and the J segment 7 bases; nucleotides outside the gene matches: 11. In germline, CDR1 is PRHDT, CDR2 FYEKMQ (reference sequence). The CDR3 bases are TGTGCCAGCCGACGGGGCGGGAGTAAGAATGAGCAGTTCTTC. Its protein product is CASRRGGSKNEQFF.

The chain combines TRBV27 with TRBJ1-5, with D perhaps TRBD1 (5 bases). Germline assignment: CDR1 MNHEY and CDR2 SMNVEV (reference sequence). The CDR3 consists of 15 residues. V lost 6 bases, J lost 2 bases, and 14 bases lay in between. CDR3 in DNA: TGTGCCAGCAGCTGGGGACGGGGGGGCAATCAGCCCCAGCATTTT. This codes for CASSWGRGGNQPQHF.

This chain connects TRBV30 to TRBJ1-5, with a weak D call TRBD1 (6 bases). CDR3 length: 17 residues. V lost 0 bases, J lost 0 bases, and 15 bases lay in between. Germline values: CDR1 GTSNPN, CDR2 SVGIG (reference sequence). The CDR3 here is CAWSVVGARHSNQPQHF. The DNA for the CDR3 is TGTGCCTGGAGTGTAGTGGGGGCCAGACATAGCAATCAGCCCCAGCATTTT.

The chain recombines TRBV7-3 with TRBJ2-1; 11 bases match TRBD2. The germline V gene encodes CDR1 SGHTA and CDR2 FQGTGA. Trimming at V came to 4 bases and at J to 13 bases, leaving 6 bases not matched to a gene. This CDR3 is 13 amino acids long. The chain's CDR3 is CASSSGTSGGQFF. CDR3 bases: TGTGCCAGCAGCTCAGGGACTAGCGGAGGCCAGTTCTTC.

The table lists this clone with a few counts. The chain carries TRBV5-1 and TRBJ2-6, with D hard to call. Germline V gives CDR1 SGHRS, CDR2 YFSETQ. CDR3 length equals 16 residues. Trimming shortened V by 0 bases and J by 4 bases, and 11 bases separated the two germline ends. Here the CDR3 reads CASSLVEMEGANVLTF. The CDR3 DNA reads TGCGCCAGCAGCTTGGTGGAGATGGAGGGGGCCAACGTCCTGACTTTC. The variable domain in full, with the rest retrieved from reference TRBV5-1 and TRBJ2-6, is KAGVTQTPRYLIKTRGQQVTLSCSPISGHRSVSWYQQTPGQGLQFLFEYFSETQRNKGNFPGRFSGRQFSNSRSEMNVSTLELGDSALYLCASSLVEMEGANVLTFGAGSRLTVL.

This clone appeared a single time. The chain has TRBV5-1 and TRBJ1-2; 7 bases agree with TRBD1. The CDR3 contains 18 residues. Germline CDR1 reads SGHRS; CDR2 reads YFSETQ. V shed 3 bases and J 7 bases; nucleotides not matched to a gene: 21. Written as DNA, the CDR3 is TGCGCCAGCAGCTGGACAGGCCTAGCTTACTTGGATATGCCTGGCTACACCTTC. Translated, it gives CASSWTGLAYLDMPGYTF.